The source of this T cell receptor beta chain is a study of T cell changes during pregnancy in multiple sclerosis. CDR3 length: 15 amino acids. Trimming took off 0 bases at V and 0 bases at J, with 9 bases between the two ends. CDR1 is GTSNPN, CDR2 SVGIG, per germline (reference sequence). Some clones are missing from TCRdb's copy, which holds only in-frame ones; the method was immunoSEQ multiplex PCR. This table has around 68,000 clones, 90% to 95% appearing once. The specimen comprised peripheral blood, sampled after pregnancy. The sequence derives from a female donor in good health, enrolled as a control in a pregnancy study. The rearrangement links TRBV30 to TRBJ1-5; D perhaps matches TRBD1 (6 bases). CDR3: CAWSVGHNSNQPQHF. CDR3 DNA sequence: TGTGCCTGGAGTGTGGGACACAATAGCAATCAGCCCCAGCATTTT.